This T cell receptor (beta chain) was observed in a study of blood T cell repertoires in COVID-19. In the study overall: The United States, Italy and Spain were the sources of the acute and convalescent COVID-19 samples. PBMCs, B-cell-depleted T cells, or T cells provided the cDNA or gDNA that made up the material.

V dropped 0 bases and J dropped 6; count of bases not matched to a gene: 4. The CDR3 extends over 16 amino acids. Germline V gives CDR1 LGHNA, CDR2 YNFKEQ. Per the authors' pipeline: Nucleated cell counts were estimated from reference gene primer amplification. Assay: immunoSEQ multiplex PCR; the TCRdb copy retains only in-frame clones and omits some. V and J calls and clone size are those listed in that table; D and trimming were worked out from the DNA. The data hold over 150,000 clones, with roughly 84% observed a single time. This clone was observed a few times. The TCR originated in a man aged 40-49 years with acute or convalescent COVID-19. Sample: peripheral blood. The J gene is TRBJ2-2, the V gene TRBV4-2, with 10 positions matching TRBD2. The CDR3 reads CASSQEGSGGAGELFF. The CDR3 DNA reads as TGTGCCAGCAGCCAAGAGGGCAGCGGGGGGGCCGGGGAGCTGTTTTTT.